What follows are 20 T cell receptor beta chains derived from one specimen sequenced in a study of metastatic and nonmetastatic thyroid tumors. TCRdb called clones again from the PCR reads with MiXCR. The repertoire holds roughly 98,000 clones, with about 16% as singletons. Ahead of thyroid surgery, no patient had received treatment of any kind. Input material: blood. These receptors all come from a female donor with papillary thyroid cancer or a benign thyroid nodule (not recorded which). Some clones in this sample may be carry-over from other donors' samples.

This clone was recorded many times. The chain employs TRBV30 and TRBJ1-5; D may be TRBD1 (5 bases). The CDR3 loop spans 15 amino acids. The V end lost 3 bases, the J end lost 2 bases, and 14 bases lay between the germline ends. CDR1 is GTSNPN and CDR2 is SVGIG in the germline V gene (reference sequence). This CDR3 is CAWRPDGAGNQPQHF. In DNA form, the CDR3 reads TGTGCCTGGAGGCCCGACGGGGCGGGCAATCAGCCCCAGCATTTT.

Remarks on this clone: This sequence may be a read error, since a much larger clone differs from it by one base. Other DNA sequences in this sample translate to the same CDR3. The chain joins TRBV5-6 to TRBJ2-1, with a tentative D call TRBD2 (5 bases). Germline CDR1 reads SGHDT; CDR2 reads YYEEEE. Trimming pared 0 bases from V and 9 bases from J, leaving 13 bases between. The CDR3 is 14 amino acids. CDR3: CASSLGLAGSEQFF. CDR3 DNA: TGTGCCAGCAGCTTGGGTCTAGCTGGGAGTGAGCAGTTCTTC. Full variable domain (missing parts from reference TRBV5-6 and TRBJ2-1): DAGVTQSPTHLIKTRGQQVTLRCSPKSGHDTVSWYQQALGQGPQFIFQYYEEEERQRGNFPDRFSGHQFPNYSSELNVNALLLGDSALYLCASSLGLAGSEQFFGPGTRLTVL.

This clone was counted ten times or more. V usage is TRBV20-1 and J usage is TRBJ1-3; D remains unclear. CDR1 DFQATT and CDR2 SNEGSKA come from the germline V gene (reference sequence). The CDR3 runs to 15 residues. V dropped 6 bases and J dropped 0 bases, with 15 bases sitting between them. CDR3 in amino acids: CSAERGRPSGNTIYF. The CDR3 DNA is TGCAGTGCCGAGCGAGGACGGCCCTCTGGAAACACCATATATTTT.

This clone has at least ten counts. J is TRBJ2-7 and V is TRBV7-8; the D gene is possibly TRBD1 (6 bases). This CDR3 has 13 amino acids. Germline V gene data show CDR1 as SGHVS and CDR2 as FQNEAQ. Trimming left V 5 bases short and J 5 bases short, with 13 bases between. CDR3 DNA: TGTGCCAGCAGCCGTACAGGGTTGCACGAGCAGTACTTC. This translates into CASSRTGLHEQYF.

This clone was recorded at least ten times. This rearrangement joins TRBV5-4 to TRBJ1-2; D call uncertain. The CDR3 consists of 15 residues. Germline V gene lookup returns CDR1 SGHNT and CDR2 YYREEE (reference sequence). V shed 0 bases and J shed 8 bases, with 17 bases lying between them. The CDR3 is CASSLDSGRRRGYTF. The CDR3 nucleotides are TGTGCCAGCAGCTTGGATTCGGGTCGCCGTCGGGGCTACACCTTC.

Details on this clone: A much larger clone differs by one base, so this may be a read error. This chain links TRBV4-2 with TRBJ1-5; D is undetermined. There are 13 residues in the CDR3. The V gene lost 3 bases and the J gene lost 6 bases, with 9 bases spanning the gap. Per germline, CDR1 LGHNA and CDR2 YNFKEQ. The CDR3 nucleotides are TGTGCCAGCAGCCAGAGTGACGGTCAGCCCCAGCATTTT. As protein: CASSQSDGQPQHF.

At least ten counts were recorded for this clone. The chain couples TRBV27 to TRBJ2-3; 9 bases fit TRBD2. The CDR3 has 18 residues. The germline CDR1 and CDR2 sequences are MNHEY and SMNVEV (reference sequence). V dropped 5 bases and J dropped 1; count of bases not matched to a gene: 13. The CDR3 nucleotides are TGTGCCAGCAGTATGCTCCCGGGACTAGCTACGGGCACAGATACGCAGTATTTT. This translates into CASSMLPGLATGTDTQYF.

This clone was seen ten or more times. The rearrangement joins TRBV6-1 to TRBJ1-5, with 8 bases that match TRBD1. Germline trimming cut 6 bases from V and 5 bases from J; bases unmatched to any gene: 9. The CDR3 loop spans 15 amino acids. Germline CDR1 reads MNHNS; CDR2 reads SASEGT. CDR3 DNA sequence: TGTGCCAGCAGGCTGCCAGGGGGCCCAGATCAGCCCCAGCATTTT. Protein: CASRLPGGPDQPQHF.

This clone has at least ten counts. The CDR3 loop is CASSTLAGETQYF. The CDR3 bases are TGTGCCAGTAGTACATTAGCGGGGGAGACCCAGTACTTC. The rearrangement joins TRBV19 to TRBJ2-5; 8 bases line up with TRBD2. This CDR3 spans 13 amino acids. Germline CDR1 and CDR2: LNHDA and SQIVND (reference sequence). Trimming at V came to 4 bases and at J to 5 bases, leaving 3 bases not matched to a gene. Full variable domain (remainder filled in from reference TRBV19 and TRBJ2-5): DGGITQSPKYLFRKEGQNVTLSCEQNLNHDAMYWYRQDPGQGLRLIYYSQIVNDFQKGDIAEGYSVSREKKESFPLTVTSAQKNPTAFYLCASSTLAGETQYFGPGTRLLVL.

The rearrangement uses TRBV20-1 and TRBJ2-7, with 8 bases matching TRBD2. The CDR3 is 12 amino acids. Germline V gene data show CDR1 as DFQATT and CDR2 as SNEGSKA (reference sequence). The junction had 4 bases not matched to a gene; V was cut back by 6 bases and J by 3 bases. In DNA form, the CDR3 reads TGCAGTGCAACCGGGACTAGCTACGAGCAGTACTTC. Its protein product is CSATGTSYEQYF.

This clone was recorded at least ten times. J is TRBJ2-5 and V is TRBV20-1; D gene ambiguous. The CDR3 totals 15 residues. Germline values: CDR1 DFQATT, CDR2 SNEGSKA (reference sequence). Trimming took off 0 bases at V and 3 bases at J, with 14 bases between the two ends. CDR3 sequence reads: CSARDLGQAEETQYF. CDR3 nucleotides: TGCAGTGCTAGAGACTTAGGGCAGGCCGAAGAGACCCAGTACTTC.

In this sample, this clone turned up many times. The chain employs TRBV2 and TRBJ1-6, with D possibly TRBD1 on 5 matching bases. Trimming shortened V by 0 bases and J by 10 bases, and 16 bases separated the two germline ends. Germline loops: CDR1 SNHLY, CDR2 FYNNEI. The CDR3 has 16 residues. The CDR3 loop reads CASSEAGVGVGSPLHF. The DNA of the CDR3 is TGTGCCAGCAGTGAAGCGGGGGTGGGCGTAGGCTCACCCCTCCACTTT.

The rearrangement uses TRBV7-2 and TRBJ2-5, with 12 bases matching TRBD2. This CDR3 is 16 amino acids long. The ends lost 2 bases at V and 8 bases at J; junction bases unmatched: 9. CDR1 is SGHTA and CDR2 is FQGNSA in the germline V gene. CDR3 sequence: CASSLLAGGLLDTQYF. The CDR3, as DNA: TGTGCCAGCAGCTTACTAGCGGGGGGGCTTCTGGATACCCAGTACTTC. Based on the CDR3 plus reference TRBV7-2 and TRBJ2-5, the full variable domain is GAGVSQSPSNKVTEKGKDVELRCDPISGHTALYWYRQSLGQGLEFLIYFQGNSAPDKSGLPSDRFSAERTGGSVSTLTIQRTQQEDSAVYLCASSLLAGGLLDTQYFGPGTRLLVL.

This clone occurred many times. The rearrangement joins TRBV5-1 to TRBJ1-1; D may be TRBD1 (5 bases). There are 12 residues in the CDR3. Germline values: CDR1 SGHRS, CDR2 YFSETQ. Deletions cut 2 bases from V and 4 bases from J, with 6 bases between. In DNA, the CDR3 is TGCGCCAGCAGCTTTCAGGGCACTGAAGCTTTCTTT. Amino acid sequence: CASSFQGTEAFF.

This clone has a count of ten or more. The gene calls are TRBV4-1 and TRBJ2-1; 8 bases map to TRBD1. Losses at the gene ends were 1 base for V and 12 bases for J; bases not matched to a gene: 2. Germline CDR1 is MGHRA and CDR2 is YSYEKL. This CDR3 has 12 residues. The CDR3, as DNA: TGCGCCAGCAGCCAAGGCGGACAGGGGCAGTTCTTC. Protein sequence: CASSQGGQGQFF.

With respect to this clone: Possible read error: a much larger clone is one base away. This sequence joins TRBV20-1 and TRBJ1-4; D is perhaps TRBD1 (6 bases). CDR1 and CDR2 (germline): DFQATT, SNEGSKA (reference sequence). The CDR3 spans 14 residues. The CDR3 sequence: CSARSGATNQKLFF. DNA of the CDR3: TGCAGTGCTAGGTCAGGGGCAACTAATCAAAAACTGTTTTTT.

A note on this clone: Being one base from a much bigger clone, this may be a read error. The V call is TRBV12-3 or TRBV12-4, the J call TRBJ2-3; D is uncertain. The CDR3 covers 15 residues. Here the CDR3 reads CATSHPTAGTDTQYF. Written as DNA, the CDR3 is TGTGCCACCAGTCACCCTACGGCAGGCACAGATACGCAGTATTTT.

This clone was detected ten times or more. The chain combines TRBV2 with TRBJ1-1; TRBD1 might be the D (5 bases). This CDR3 spans 19 amino acids. CDR1 and CDR2 from the germline V gene are SNHLY and FYNNEI. Trimming pared 6 bases from V and 0 bases from J, leaving 26 bases between. The CDR3 protein is CASSDWGGARKKLNTEAFF. The CDR3 nucleotides read TGTGCCAGCAGCGACTGGGGTGGGGCGAGAAAGAAGTTGAACACTGAAGCTTTCTTT.

This clone appeared a few times. The gene calls are TRBV6-2 or TRBV6-3 and TRBJ1-2, with D hard to call. The CDR3 covers 15 residues. Trimming took 2 bases from V and 0 from J, leaving 10 bases between them. The germline CDR1 and CDR2 sequences are MNHEY and SVGEGT. CDR3 DNA: TGTGCCAGCAGTTACCTTGTGTGCGCTAACTATGGCTACACCTTC. This encodes CASSYLVCANYGYTF.

Regarding this clone: A read error may produce the germline difference seen at one junction end. The V call is TRBV2, the J call TRBJ2-7, with D possibly matching TRBD1 (7 bases). The CDR3 sequence is 15 residues long. Per germline, CDR1 SNHLY and CDR2 FYNNEI. The CDR3 coding sequence is TGTGCCAGCAGTGAATCGGGGGACAGTCCTTACGAGCGGTACTTC. Translating it yields CASSESGDSPYERYF.